This TCR beta chain was observed in a study of blood T cells in healthy people across ages. CDR1 DFQATT and CDR2 SNEGSKA come from the germline V gene (reference sequence). CDR3 length equals 15 residues. V dropped 1 base and J dropped 3; count of bases not matched to a gene: 4. A second about 6 to 12 cycle PCR used barcoded and J-beta primers. One entry per CDR3 protein, called by TCRdb with MiXCR from the 5' RACE reads. The sample records more than 700,000 distinct CDR3 sequences, more than 35% being singletons. This clonotype was counted a few times. The sample taken for sequencing was blood. The sequence derives from a man older than 75 in good health. This sequence joins TRBV20-1 and TRBJ2-4, with TRBD2 matching 9 bases. CDR3 loop: CSARGREGYKNIQYF. The CDR3 DNA reads as TGCAGTGCTAGAGGGCGGGAGGGATACAAAAACATTCAGTACTTC.